This T cell receptor beta chain derives from a study of blood T cell repertoires in COVID-19. Study-level information: The origin of the acute and convalescent COVID-19 samples was the United States, Italy and Spain.

Sequencing used immunoSEQ multiplex PCR; TCRdb keeps in-frame clones, though not all of them. The sample holds about 140,000 clones; more than 75% are singletons and the top ten take approximately 2.5%. The clonotype was recovered from a human donor with acute or convalescent COVID-19. The donor label of this sample is uncertain. Sequencing was performed on peripheral blood.

The CDR3 loop reads CASRKSGDLGTLHF. CDR3 nucleotides: TGTGCCAGTAGAAAATCGGGGGATCTCGGAACCCTCCACTTT. The genes are TRBV19 and TRBJ1-6, with a weak D call TRBD1 (5 bases). Germline CDR1 and CDR2: LNHDA and SQIVND (reference sequence). The V gene lost 6 bases and the J gene lost 14 bases, with 20 bases spanning the gap. The length of the CDR3 is 14 residues.